The 21 T cell receptor beta chains below were found in one sample sequenced in a study of beta chain features in type 1 diabetes. Regarding the study as a whole: People with Type 1 diabetes carried modestly yet significantly shorter TCRB CDR3s in all four CD4+ subsets.

Their specific antigens are unknown. Reverse transcription of all isolated RNA meant that expressed TCRB transcripts were sequenced. Using immunoSEQ multiplex PCR, the repertoire was profiled, and TCRdb retains in-frame clones only, with some absent. The table includes 310,000 or so clones, roughly 9% detected once. The sequenced sample was central memory CD4+ T cells from blood. The source of these receptors is a man aged 30-40 years with type 1 diabetes.

This clone was picked up many times. V and J are TRBV25-1 and TRBJ1-6, with 8 bases matching TRBD1. The ends lost 4 bases at V and 7 bases at J; junction bases unmatched: 3. This CDR3 is built from 14 residues. The germline V gene has CDR1 MGHDK and CDR2 SYGVNS. For the CDR3, the DNA is TGTGCCAGCAGTGGACAGGGGCAGAATTCACCCCTCCACTTT. It yields the protein CASSGQGQNSPLHF.

This chain connects TRBV18 to TRBJ1-2; D might be TRBD1 (6 bases). V was clipped by 5 bases and J by 7 bases, with 20 bases between them. Germline loops: CDR1 KGHSH, CDR2 LQKENI. The CDR3 length is 15 residues. The CDR3 region has the DNA TGTGCCAGCTCATGGCTGGGGGCGCGGGAGTCTGGCTACACCTTC. It codes for CASSWLGARESGYTF.

The chain joins TRBV11-2 to TRBJ2-1, with 7 bases identical to TRBD1. The CDR3 contains 12 residues. After removal of 3 bases from V and 7 bases from J, the junction contained 0 bases not matched to a gene. Germline V CDR1 and CDR2: SGHAT, FQNNGV. The CDR3 protein is CASSLTGNEQFF. Written as DNA, the CDR3 is TGTGCCAGCAGCTTGACAGGGAATGAGCAGTTCTTC. Filled out from reference TRBV11-2 and TRBJ2-1, the complete variable domain reads EAGVAQSPRYKIIEKRQSVAFWCNPISGHATLYWYQQILGQGPKLLIQFQNNGVVDDSQLPKDRFSAERLKGVDSTLKIQPAKLEDSAVYLCASSLTGNEQFFGPGTRLTVL.

Only a few counts were recorded for this clone. One junction end does not reproduce the germline sequence, and a read error may be involved. The J gene is TRBJ1-1, the V gene TRBV6-5; D ambiguous. The CDR3 consists of 12 residues. Germline CDR1 and CDR2: MNHEY and SVGAGI. The CDR3 here is CAISVQNTEAFF. In nucleotides, the CDR3 is TGTGCCATCAGTGTTCAGAACACTGAAGCTTTCTTT.

The J gene is TRBJ2-3, the V gene TRBV5-8, with 7 bases matching TRBD1. CDR1 is SGHTS and CDR2 is YDEGEE in the germline V gene. The CDR3 runs 15 residues. Germline trimming cut 4 bases from V and 2 bases from J; bases unmatched to any gene: 7. DNA for the CDR3: TGTGCCAGCAGCGTACAGGGGACCCTCACAGATACGCAGTATTTT. Its protein is CASSVQGTLTDTQYF.

The rearrangement uses TRBV5-1 and TRBJ2-1; 8 nucleotides agree with TRBD2. Losses at the gene ends were 2 bases for V and 6 bases for J; bases not matched to a gene: 4. Germline CDR1 and CDR2: SGHRS and YFSETQ. The CDR3 spans 14 residues. The CDR3 DNA is TGCGCCAGCAGCTTAAGCGGGGGAGGCAATGAGCAGTTCTTC. Translation gives CASSLSGGGNEQFF.

This clone was detected a few times. The chain has TRBV27 and TRBJ1-6; 9 bases agree with TRBD1. The CDR3 consists of 16 residues. The germline gives CDR1 MNHEY, CDR2 SMNVEV (reference sequence). The V segment lost 6 bases and the J segment 7 bases; nucleotides outside the gene matches: 10. DNA for the CDR3: TGTGCCAGCAGACAACAGGGGGCCCCTTTGAATTCACCCCTCCACTTT. Translating gives CASRQQGAPLNSPLHF.

CDR3 in DNA: TGTGCCAGCAGCCCTCAGGGGGCGCCGACCGGGGAGCTGTTTTTT. Protein sequence: CASSPQGAPTGELFF. The chain employs TRBV7-8 and TRBJ2-2; the match to TRBD1 covers 8 bases. Germline trimming cut 5 bases from V and 5 bases from J; bases unmatched to any gene: 7. The CDR3 is 15 residues long. Looked up from germline, CDR1 is SGHVS and CDR2 is FQNEAQ.

The chain has TRBV5-1 and TRBJ2-7; weak D call: TRBD1 (5 bases). The CDR3 spans 11 residues. The V gene's germline CDR1 is SGHRS and CDR2 YFSETQ. V lost 4 bases and J lost 7, with 9 bases in between. The chain's CDR3 is CASSESGEQYF. CDR3 DNA sequence: TGCGCCAGCAGCGAGTCAGGGGAGCAGTACTTC.

J is TRBJ1-5 and V is TRBV2; weak D call: TRBD1 (5 bases). Germline V gene lookup returns CDR1 SNHLY and CDR2 FYNNEI. Deletions cut 6 bases from V and 0 bases from J, with 12 bases between. The CDR3 has 15 residues. CDR3 coding DNA: TGTGCCAGCAGACCAGGGCAGTCTAGCAATCAGCCCCAGCATTTT. Protein: CASRPGQSSNQPQHF. Supplemented by reference TRBV2 and TRBJ1-5, the full variable domain reads EPEVTQTPSHQVTQMGQEVILRCVPISNHLYFYWYRQILGQKVEFLVSFYNNEISEKSEIFDDQFSVERPDGSNFTLKIRSTKLEDSAMYFCASRPGQSSNQPQHFGDGTRLSIL.

This clone was seen only a few times. The chain combines TRBV7-2 with TRBJ2-1; D perhaps matches TRBD2 (6 bases). The CDR3 contains 14 residues. CDR1 and CDR2 (germline): SGHTA, FQGNSA. V was trimmed by 5 bases and J by 5 bases, leaving 13 bases between them. The CDR3 is CASSPGLSNNEQFF. The CDR3 DNA reads as TGTGCCAGCAGCCCGGGACTTAGCAACAATGAGCAGTTCTTC.

This clone was seen repeatedly, ten times or more. The chain carries TRBV10-3 and TRBJ2-1; maybe TRBD2 (6 bases). This CDR3 region has 14 residues. V dropped 6 bases and J dropped 8 bases, with 17 bases sitting between them. Looked up from germline, CDR1 is ENHRY and CDR2 is SYGVKD. CDR3 in amino acids: CAIRPTRGIDEQFF. CDR3 DNA sequence: TGTGCCATCAGGCCGACCCGGGGGATCGATGAGCAGTTCTTC.

This clone was seen only a few times. The chain combines TRBV15 with TRBJ1-6; D uncertain. The ends were cut back, 1 base at V and 11 bases at J, with 9 bases in the middle. The CDR3 covers 13 residues. The germline CDR1 and CDR2 sequences are LNHNV and YYDKDF (reference sequence). CDR3 loop: CATSRAEGAPLHF. The CDR3 DNA reads as TGTGCCACCAGCAGAGCTGAGGGCGCACCCCTCCACTTT. Filled out from reference TRBV15 and TRBJ1-6, the complete variable domain reads DAMVIQNPRYQVTQFGKPVTLSCSQTLNHNVMYWYQQKSSQAPKLLFHYYDKDFNNEADTPDNFQSRRPNTSFCFLDIRSPGLGDTAMYLCATSRAEGAPLHFGNGTRLTVT.

This clone was seen only a few times. This chain joins TRBV9 and TRBJ1-1; 7 bases fit TRBD1. V trimming: 4 bases; J trimming: 4 bases; junction bases outside the gene matches: 10. The germline V gene has CDR1 SGDLS and CDR2 YYNGEE. CDR3 length: 15 amino acids. The CDR3 reads CASSSQGVQGTEAFF. The CDR3 nucleotides are TGTGCCAGCAGCTCTCAGGGGGTTCAGGGCACTGAAGCTTTCTTT.

This clone was observed a few times. The rearrangement links TRBV7-2 to TRBJ1-1; a possible D gene is TRBD1 (6 bases). This CDR3 spans 15 amino acids. Deletions cut 7 bases from V and 4 bases from J, with 19 bases between. Germline V CDR1 and CDR2: SGHTA, FQGNSA. In nucleotides, the CDR3 is TGTGCCAGCACCCCCGCGGGGGGCGTTGGCACTGAAGCTTTCTTT. It encodes CASTPAGGVGTEAFF.

The chain combines TRBV7-2 with TRBJ2-2; weak D call: TRBD2 (5 bases). CDR3 length: 17 amino acids. With 5 bases removed from V and 0 bases from J, the gap between germline ends came to 16 bases. Germline values: CDR1 SGHTA, CDR2 FQGNSA. This CDR3 reads CASSPSGVGANTGELFF. The CDR3 DNA follows: TGTGCCAGCAGCCCCTCGGGCGTCGGGGCGAACACCGGGGAGCTGTTTTTT.

J is TRBJ2-4 and V is TRBV19, with D perhaps TRBD2 (7 bases). V was trimmed by 7 bases and J by 9 bases, leaving 22 bases between them. Germline CDR1 and CDR2: LNHDA and SQIVND (reference sequence). The CDR3 loop spans 15 amino acids. In DNA form, the CDR3 reads TGTGCCAGTACCACGGGGGCTAGCGGCCAGCGCATTCAGTACTTC. This gives the protein CASTTGASGQRIQYF. The whole variable domain, filled in from reference TRBV19 and TRBJ2-4, reads DGGITQSPKYLFRKEGQNVTLSCEQNLNHDAMYWYRQDPGQGLRLIYYSQIVNDFQKGDIAEGYSVSREKKESFPLTVTSAQKNPTAFYLCASTTGASGQRIQYFGAGTRLSVL.

This clone appeared a few times. The gene calls are TRBV6-1 and TRBJ1-1; TRBD1 agrees at 10 bases. V gave up 2 bases and J gave up 0 bases; unmatched junction bases: 3. CDR1 is MNHNS, CDR2 SASEGT, per germline. CDR3 length: 16 residues. Written as DNA, the CDR3 is TGTGCCAGCAGTGAACCGGGACAGGGGTTGAACACTGAAGCTTTCTTT. Translation gives CASSEPGQGLNTEAFF.

This clone was counted between two and nine times. The chain links TRBV19 to TRBJ2-7; TRBD1 or TRBD2 may be the D gene (6 bases each). Germline-derived CDR1 and CDR2 are LNHDA and SQIVND (reference sequence). CDR3 length equals 15 residues. Deletions cut 7 bases from V and 3 bases from J, with 19 bases between. The CDR3 nucleotides are TGTGCCAGTAATGAGGGGGGCAATCGGGACTACGAGCAGTACTTC. It is translated as CASNEGGNRDYEQYF. The full variable domain, in which reference TRBV19 and TRBJ2-7 provide the parts outside the CDR3, is DGGITQSPKYLFRKEGQNVTLSCEQNLNHDAMYWYRQDPGQGLRLIYYSQIVNDFQKGDIAEGYSVSREKKESFPLTVTSAQKNPTAFYLCASNEGGNRDYEQYFGPGTRLTVT.

This clone was seen a handful of times. This sequence joins TRBV11-2 and TRBJ2-3; possibly TRBD1 for D (6 bases). The CDR3 extends over 14 amino acids. The V end lost 5 bases, the J end lost 5 bases, and 14 bases lay between the germline ends. Germline V gene sequence: CDR1 SGHAT, CDR2 FQNNGV. The CDR3 reads CASSVTGLRDTQYF. In nucleotides, the CDR3 is TGTGCCAGCAGCGTGACAGGTCTCAGAGATACGCAGTATTTT.

The chain joins TRBV9 to TRBJ2-1; TRBD2 is a possible D gene (5 bases). Trimming removed 0 bases from V and 8 bases from J, with 24 bases in between. CDR1 and CDR2 (germline): SGDLS, YYNGEE. The CDR3 spans 18 residues. The CDR3 sequence: CASSVAPLRGRNPHEQFF. The CDR3 DNA sequence: TGTGCCAGCAGCGTAGCCCCCTTACGGGGAAGAAACCCCCATGAGCAGTTCTTC.